A selection of T cell receptor beta chains follows, all from one sample in a study of blood T cell repertoires in COVID-19. Method: immunoSEQ multiplex PCR; TCRdb's copy keeps in-frame clones and lacks some. Here the sample spans about 180,000 clones, about nine tenths being singletons. The source material was peripheral blood. The origin of the receptors is a man in his 70s with active or convalescent COVID-19. Both conserved end residues are part of each CDR3. The D gene is left open where the match is weak. Clone size is not always given. Where it is, it says once, few, many or a class for expanded clones.

V	length	size	D	J	DNA	CDR3
TRBV7-2	15	-	-	TRBJ1-1	TGTGCCAGCAGCTTAGGGGCGATCAGGGTGGTGGCAGCTTTCTTT	CASSLGAIRVVAAFF
TRBV6-5	15	-	TRBD1	TRBJ1-4	TGTGCCAGCAGAACCACCGGGACAGGAAATGAAAAACTGTTTTTT	CASRTTGTGNEKLFF
TRBV30	13	-	TRBD1	TRBJ1-5	TGTGCCTGGGATGACAGGGGGCTCAAGCCCCAGCATTTT	CAWDDRGLKPQHF
TRBV14	15	-	-	TRBJ1-1	TGTGCCAGCAGCTCACAGGGTCACCACAACACTGAAGCTTTCTTT	CASSSQGHHNTEAFF
TRBV27	19	-	TRBD1	TRBJ1-6	TGTGCCAGCAGTTCGAGACTCCGGGACAGGGATATTGTGGATTCACCCCTCCACTTT	CASSSRLRDRDIVDSPLHF
TRBV5-1	15	-	TRBD2	TRBJ2-5	TGCGCCAGCAGCCGGACTAGCGGGAGGATAGATACCCAGTACTTC	CASSRTSGRIDTQYF
TRBV5-1	13	-	-	TRBJ1-1	TGCGCCAGCAGCTCAGGGGAAGGGACTGAAGCTTTCTTT	CASSSGEGTEAFF
TRBV27	14	-	-	TRBJ1-4	TGTGCCAGCAGTTTTCGGTCTTATGGTGAAAAACTGTTTTTT	CASSFRSYGEKLFF
TRBV18	18	-	TRBD2	TRBJ2-3	TGTGCCAGCTCACCGGTGGCGGGAGGCCTTAAAAGCACAGATACGCAGTATTTT	CASSPVAGGLKSTDTQYF
TRBV19	13	once	-	TRBJ2-3	TGTGCCAGTTCGAACAGCAACACAGATACGCAGTATTTT	CASSNSNTDTQYF
TRBV28	16	few	-	TRBJ2-7	TGTGCCAGCAACCCCCGGGGGGCGGGCGGATCCTACGAGCAGTACTTC	CASNPRGAGGSYEQYF
TRBV10-3	16	-	TRBD2	TRBJ2-3	TGTGCCATCAGTGAGGGCGCGGGAGGGCCACAGGATACGCAGTATTTT	CAISEGAGGPQDTQYF
TRBV18	15	-	TRBD1	TRBJ1-1	TGTGCCAGCTCACCTCCGCAGGGGGTATGGACTGAAGCTTTCTTT	CASSPPQGVWTEAFF
TRBV6-5	16	-	TRBD2	TRBJ2-5	TGTGCCAGCAGTTACGCACTAGCGGGAGCCGCAGAGACCCAGTACTTC	CASSYALAGAAETQYF
TRBV30	12	once	-	TRBJ2-3	TGTGCCTGGACCCCCGTTCCGGATACGCAGTATTTT	CAWTPVPDTQYF
TRBV11-2	15	-	-	TRBJ1-1	TGTGCCAGCAGCACCCGACAGCGCGTGAACACTGAAGCTTTCTTT	CASSTRQRVNTEAFF
TRBV5-6	17	-	-	TRBJ1-2	TGTGCCAGCAGCCACGCTGGCGCCGGGGGAAACTTCTATGGCTACACCTTC	CASSHAGAGGNFYGYTF
TRBV4-2	15	-	TRBD1	TRBJ1-3	TGTGCCAGCAGCCAGGTTGACAGGGATGGAAACACCATATATTTT	CASSQVDRDGNTIYF
TRBV12-3/TRBV12-4	13	-	TRBD1	TRBJ1-2	TGTGCCAGCAGCCCGGACAGGGAGCGTGGCTACACCTTC	CASSPDRERGYTF
TRBV7-2	14	-	TRBD1	TRBJ2-3	TGTGCCAGCAGCCGGGACAGGAGCACAGATACGCAGTATTTT	CASSRDRSTDTQYF
TRBV7-2	14	-	-	TRBJ2-5	TGTGCCAGCAGCTTAGTGTCCCCGCAAGAGACCCAGTACTTC	CASSLVSPQETQYF
TRBV25-1	15	-	TRBD2	TRBJ2-1	TGTGCCAGCAGTAAGGGACTAGCGGGAGGACTTGAGCAGTTCTTC	CASSKGLAGGLEQFF
TRBV29-1	14	-	TRBD1	TRBJ1-1	TGCAGCGTTGAAGAGCCGGACAGGGTTAGTGAAGCTTTCTTT	CSVEEPDRVSEAFF
TRBV7-2	15	-	-	TRBJ2-3	TGTGCCAGCAGCCTTCTAGCGATTAGCACAGATACGCAGTATTTT	CASSLLAISTDTQYF
TRBV5-1	14	-	TRBD1	TRBJ2-1	TGCGCCAGCAGCTTGAGGGGGCATTACAATGAGCAGTTCTTC	CASSLRGHYNEQFF
TRBV10-3	18	-	TRBD2	TRBJ2-3	TGTGCCATCAGTGAACGTGGCGCTAGCGGGGAGGTCACAGATACGCAGTATTTT	CAISERGASGEVTDTQYF
TRBV30	13	-	-	TRBJ1-5	TGTGCCTGGAGTCGGGGAGCCGGCCAGCCCCAGCATTTT	CAWSRGAGQPQHF
TRBV6-4	14	-	TRBD1	TRBJ2-7	TGTGCCAGCAGTAGGGACAGGAGCTCCTACGAGCAGTACTTC	CASSRDRSSYEQYF
TRBV5-6	16	-	TRBD1	TRBJ1-2	TGTGCCAGCAGCCAGAGGCCGGGACAGGGGGAATATGGCTACACCTTC	CASSQRPGQGEYGYTF
TRBV5-1	18	-	TRBD2	TRBJ2-3	TGCGCCAGCAGCTTGGCTTGGGCTAGCGGGAGTAGCACAGATACGCAGTATTTT	CASSLAWASGSSTDTQYF
TRBV18	17	once	TRBD1	TRBJ1-1	TGTGCCAGCTCACCATCCCCCCCGACAGGGCCGGAGACTGAAGCTTTCTTT	CASSPSPPTGPETEAFF
TRBV6-2/TRBV6-3	17	-	-	TRBJ2-3	TGTGCCAGCAGTTACTTAGTGGGTCAGCAACGGGTGGATACGCAGTATTTT	CASSYLVGQQRVDTQYF
TRBV30	12	-	-	TRBJ1-2	TGTGCCTGGGCGGGGAACGCCTATGGCTACACCTTC	CAWAGNAYGYTF
TRBV11-2	15	-	-	TRBJ1-3	TGTGCCAGCAGCTCTGGACACTTCTCTGGAAACACCATATATTTT	CASSSGHFSGNTIYF
TRBV11-2	14	-	-	TRBJ1-1	TGTGCCAGCAGCTTAGACCCGGTGAACACTGAAGCTTTCTTT	CASSLDPVNTEAFF